This section outlines one T cell receptor (beta chain) sequence together with its context. Its antigen is unknown. Donors were Caucasian adults residing in Nashville, Tennessee, USA. Repertoires were generated with immunoSEQ multiplex PCR, while TCRdb's copy carries only in-frame clones and drops some. Found here are 1.4 million to 1.5 million clones, around 95% of them singletons; the top ten hold over 1%. The sample belongs to a study of shared clonotypes between healthy human individuals. Study in general: There were three CD4 naive, three CD4 memory, two CD8 naive and one CD8 memory plates per donor.

General study findings and limits: Clonotype sharing across a few donors was observed for approximately 5% of naive CD4 clonotypes. The study sampled only blood, and tissue repertoires likely differ.

The sample taken for sequencing was naive CD4+ T cells sorted from blood. Subset denoted: CD45RA+ positively selected. The TCR sequence derives from a man under 40 in good health.

CDR3 in DNA: TGTGCCAGCAGCTGTAGACAGTTGGATAACTATGGCTACACCTTC. This translates into CASSCRQLDNYGYTF. The genes are TRBV21-1 and TRBJ1-2; the table's D call, TRBD1, has no DNA check behind it. TRBV21-1 is an annotated pseudogene. This CDR3 contains 15 residues.